This TCR beta chain stems from a study of blood T cell repertoires in COVID-19. The CDR3 length is 13 residues. In germline, CDR1 is ENHRY, CDR2 SYGVKD. Trimming left V 3 bases short and J 3 bases short, with 5 bases between. Measured with immunoSEQ multiplex PCR; TCRdb has only the in-frame clones, and not every one. Among roughly 150,000 clones, 70% to 90% were seen once, and the ten largest hold over 4.5%. The rearrangement joins TRBV10-3 to TRBJ1-4; D gene ambiguous. This sequence was found in a human donor in a cohort sampled during active COVID-19. The sequenced sample was peripheral blood. CDR3: CAISERSNEKLFF. CDR3 nucleotide sequence: TGTGCCATCAGTGAACGGTCTAATGAAAAACTGTTTTTT.